What follows are 18 T cell receptor beta chains derived from one specimen sequenced in a study of molecular identifiers for immune sequencing clone quantification. TCRdb independently ran MiXCR on the PCR reads; one entry per CDR3 protein. The sample shows about 320,000 distinct CDR3 sequences, about 20% of them seen only once. The sample consisted of naive CD8+ T cells from blood, with Jurkat cell RNA spiked in. Specified subset: FACS-sorted CD8+CD4-CCR7+CD45RA+ naive T cells. The receptor source for this set is a human donor in good health. Some libraries in this study had Jurkat cell RNA spiked in.

This clonotype was picked up many times. The chain carries TRBV20-1 and TRBJ2-7, with D perhaps matching TRBD2 (6 bases). Germline V CDR1 and CDR2: DFQATT, SNEGSKA (reference sequence). The CDR3 is 14 amino acids. Trimming removed 3 bases at V and 2 bases at J, with 14 bases between. CDR3 in amino acids: CSASFGGETYEQYF. CDR3 nucleotides: TGCAGTGCTAGCTTCGGGGGTGAAACCTACGAGCAGTACTTC.

A note on this clonotype: As the CDR3 is not closed by the conserved phenylalanine or tryptophan, this likely results from a read error. The DNA is left out, because the CDR3 cannot be placed on it with certainty; the CDR3 is given as TCRdb lists it. The chain recombines TRBV12-3 or TRBV12-4 with TRBJ1-1. The CDR3 region is 12 residues in length, termini included. CDR3 in amino acids: CASSAGGPATFL.

At least ten counts were recorded for this clonotype. The CDR3 region has the DNA TGTGCCAGCAGCTTCGACAGGGGGCCATTGGTGACAGATACGCAGTATTTT. The encoded protein is CASSFDRGPLVTDTQYF. This chain links TRBV14 with TRBJ2-3; 10 nucleotides line up with TRBD1. V lost 5 bases and J lost 3; bases outside the gene matches: 11. The CDR3 consists of 17 residues. Germline values: CDR1 SGHDN, CDR2 FVKESK.

The J gene is TRBJ1-5, the V gene TRBV2, with D unresolved. This CDR3 has 13 amino acids. Germline V CDR1 and CDR2: SNHLY, FYNNEI. V was clipped by 8 bases and J by 0 bases, with 8 bases between them. CDR3 loop: CASLPPSNQPQHF. The CDR3 DNA is TGTGCCAGCCTGCCGCCTAGCAATCAGCCCCAGCATTTT.

This clonotype has just a few counts. The V call is TRBV12-3 or TRBV12-4, the J call TRBJ2-2; perhaps D is TRBD1 or TRBD2 (5 bases each). This CDR3 contains 15 residues. Trimming pared 6 bases from V and 0 bases from J, leaving 11 bases between. The chain's CDR3 is CASSLGRANTGELFF. CDR3 bases: TGTGCCAGCAGCTTGGGACGGGCGAACACCGGGGAGCTGTTTTTT.

In this sample, this clonotype turned up many times. This sequence joins TRBV7-9 and TRBJ2-3, with no clear D. Trimming cost V 6 bases and J 2 bases, with 18 bases left between them. The CDR3 sequence is 16 residues long. Germline V CDR1 and CDR2: SEHNR, FQNEAQ (reference sequence). Written as DNA, the CDR3 is TGTGCCAGCAGTCCAGACGGGTCGATTTTCACAGATACGCAGTATTTT. It translates to CASSPDGSIFTDTQYF.

In this sample, this clonotype turned up many times. The chain couples TRBV5-1 to TRBJ2-7; D unclear. V lost 4 bases, J lost 4 bases, and 21 bases lay in between. This CDR3 comprises 16 residues. CDR1 SGHRS and CDR2 YFSETQ come from the germline V gene. The CDR3 bases are TGCGCCAGCAGCCCGGCGATAGGTAGCTCCCCGTACGAGCAGTACTTC. It yields the protein CASSPAIGSSPYEQYF.

This clonotype was found a few times. This rearrangement joins TRBV5-4 to TRBJ2-5, with TRBD2 matching 9 bases. CDR3 length: 15 residues. From germline, CDR1 is SGHNT and CDR2 YYREEE (reference sequence). Trimming removed 1 base from V and 1 base from J; junction bases left unmatched: 2. CDR3 nucleotides: TGTGCCAGCAGCTTGTTTAGCGGGGGCCAAGAGACCCAGTACTTC. This translates into CASSLFSGGQETQYF.

At least ten counts were recorded for this clonotype. The chain uses TRBV19 and TRBJ1-5, with TRBD1 matching over 8 bases. The germline V gene has CDR1 LNHDA and CDR2 SQIVND (reference sequence). Trimming at V came to 3 bases and at J to 6 bases, leaving 7 bases not matched to a gene. The CDR3 extends over 15 amino acids. The CDR3 sequence: CASSIGAGGPQPQHF. The DNA for the CDR3 is TGTGCCAGTAGTATTGGTGCAGGGGGCCCTCAGCCCCAGCATTTT. Full variable domain (remainder filled in from reference TRBV19 and TRBJ1-5): DGGITQSPKYLFRKEGQNVTLSCEQNLNHDAMYWYRQDPGQGLRLIYYSQIVNDFQKGDIAEGYSVSREKKESFPLTVTSAQKNPTAFYLCASSIGAGGPQPQHFGDGTRLSIL.

This clonotype was found many times. V is TRBV12-3 or TRBV12-4 and J is TRBJ2-3; 7 bases are shared with TRBD2. CDR3 length equals 14 residues. V lost 7 bases to trimming and J lost 2 bases; unmatched junction nucleotides: 6. The CDR3 protein is CASNLRDYTDTQYF. The DNA for the CDR3 is TGTGCCAGCAACCTCCGGGACTACACAGATACGCAGTATTTT.

The J gene is TRBJ2-3, the V gene TRBV12-3 or TRBV12-4; D uncertain. The CDR3 has 16 amino acids. Trimming removed 8 bases from V and 1 base from J, with 19 bases in between. The CDR3 region has the DNA TGTGCCAGCGGTCCCCGGACGGTCTGGGGCACAGATACGCAGTATTTT. As protein: CASGPRTVWGTDTQYF.

This chain links TRBV9 with TRBJ1-6; D might be TRBD1 (5 bases). Germline CDR1 SGDLS, CDR2 YYNGEE. The CDR3 is 14 amino acids. Trimming took off 2 bases at V and 9 bases at J, with 12 bases between the two ends. The CDR3 spells CASSVGGERSPLHF. The DNA of the CDR3 is TGTGCCAGCAGCGTTGGGGGGGAGCGTTCACCCCTCCACTTT.

Note on this clonotype: This could be a read error, since a much larger clone is one nucleotide away. CDR3 sequence reads: CASSSTGAAGTETFF. DNA for the CDR3: TGTGCCAGCAGCTCCACAGGGGCCGCGGGCACTGAAACTTTCTTT. The J gene is TRBJ1-1, the V gene TRBV13; 7 positions agree with TRBD1. The CDR3 covers 15 residues. Germline loops: CDR1 PRHDT, CDR2 FYEKMQ (reference sequence).

This clonotype was seen more than once but under ten times. Germline and junction disagree at one end, which may indicate a read error. The chain joins TRBV9 to TRBJ2-2, with TRBD2 as a possible D gene (6 bases). Germline V gene sequence: CDR1 SGDLS, CDR2 YYNGEE. The CDR3 has 13 amino acids. CDR3 DNA: TGTGCCAGCAGCGTAGCGGGGACCGGGGGGCTGTTTTTT. As protein: CASSVAGTGGLFF. The full variable domain, its missing parts supplied by reference TRBV9 and TRBJ2-2, is DSGVTQTPKHLITATGQRVTLRCSPRSGDLSVYWYQQSLDQGLQFLIQYYNGEERAKGNILERFSAQQFPDLHSELNLSSLELGDSALYFCASSVAGTGGLFFGEGSRLTVL.

This clonotype was detected many times. The J gene is TRBJ2-7, the V gene TRBV7-9; 10 bases fit TRBD1. The V gene end was trimmed by 1 base and the J gene end by 5 bases; junction bases not matched to a gene: 8. CDR1 is SEHNR, CDR2 FQNEAQ, per germline (reference sequence). This CDR3 has 16 amino acids. CDR3 amino acids: CASSLEASGTGDEQYF. CDR3 nucleotide sequence: TGTGCCAGCAGCTTAGAAGCCTCCGGGACAGGGGACGAGCAGTACTTC.

This clonotype was counted many times. The chain carries TRBV29-1 and TRBJ1-1, with 9 positions matching TRBD1. The trim removed 6 bases at V and 4 bases at J, leaving 0 bases unmatched. This CDR3 comprises 11 residues. Germline CDR1 reads SQVTM; CDR2 reads ANQGSEA. CDR3 DNA sequence: TGCAGCGTGACAGGGGGCACTGAAGCTTTCTTT. Residues: CSVTGGTEAFF. Together with reference TRBV29-1 and TRBJ1-1, the CDR3 gives the full variable domain: SAVISQKPSRDICQRGTSLTIQCQVDSQVTMMFWYRQQPGQSLTLIATANQGSEATYESGFVIDKFPISRPNLTFSTLTVSNMSPEDSSIYLCSVTGGTEAFFGQGTRLTVV.

This clonotype was recorded many times. The chain recombines TRBV29-1 with TRBJ1-1; no definite D call. Trimming removed 1 base from V and 4 bases from J, with 13 bases in between. The CDR3 sequence is 14 residues long. Germline V CDR1 and CDR2: SQVTM, ANQGSEA. The CDR3 nucleotides read TGCAGCGTTGAAGGATCCCGAATGGGCACTGAAGCTTTCTTT. Its translation: CSVEGSRMGTEAFF. Based on the CDR3 plus reference TRBV29-1 and TRBJ1-1, the full variable domain is SAVISQKPSRDICQRGTSLTIQCQVDSQVTMMFWYRQQPGQSLTLIATANQGSEATYESGFVIDKFPISRPNLTFSTLTVSNMSPEDSSIYLCSVEGSRMGTEAFFGQGTRLTVV.

About this clonotype itself: Being one base from a much bigger clone, this may be a read error. This CDR3 is missing its conserved last phenylalanine or tryptophan, likely due to a read error. The J gene is TRBJ2-7, the V gene TRBV20-1; unclear D gene. The CDR3 is 15 amino acids. The germline V and J ends were trimmed by 2 bases and 0 bases, with 14 bases remaining between them. Germline V gene data show CDR1 as DFQATT and CDR2 as SNEGSKA (reference sequence). The CDR3 protein is CSARIFQTNSYEQYS. The CDR3 nucleotides read TGCAGTGCTAGAATATTTCAGACCAACTCCTACGAGCAGTACTCC.